The clone carrying this T cell receptor (beta chain) was detected only once. The CDR3 is 13 amino acids. V was trimmed by 7 bases and J by 7 bases, leaving 13 bases between them. Germline loops: CDR1 SEHNR, CDR2 FQNEAQ (reference sequence). The data were taken from a study of blood T cell repertoires in COVID-19. Study details: Samples of COVID-19 (acute and convalescent) were obtained from the United States, Italy and Spain. The analysed material was cDNA or gDNA that came from T cells, B-cell-depleted T cells, or PBMCs.

Per the original methods: How many nucleated cells were present was estimated from reference gene primer amplification. The method was immunoSEQ multiplex PCR; TCRdb's version includes in-frame clones alone and lacks a portion of them. For V, J and clone size, that table is used; D and trimming come from the DNA. Here the sample spans about 380,000 clones, roughly 80% being singletons. Input material: peripheral blood. The TCR comes from a human donor with acute or convalescent COVID-19. The donor label of this sample is uncertain. The rearrangement uses TRBV7-9 and TRBJ2-2; D possibly corresponds to TRBD2 (6 bases). The CDR3 region is CASTLGTGGELFF. In DNA form, the CDR3 reads TGTGCCAGCACCCTAGGGACTGGCGGGGAGCTGTTTTTT. Full variable domain (rest looked up from reference TRBV7-9 and TRBJ2-2): DTGVSQNPRHKITKRGQNVTFRCDPISEHNRLYWYRQTLGQGPEFLTYFQNEAQLEKSRLLSDRFSAERPKGSFSTLEIQRTEQGDSAMYLCASTLGTGGELFFGEGSRLTVL.